These T cell receptor beta chains were read from a single sample in a study of CD8 T cells in Susac syndrome. MiXCR, applied by TCRdb to the immunoSEQ multiplex PCR reads, yields one record per CDR3 protein. The table shows roughly 400,000 distinct CDR3 sequences, with approximately 85% occurring only once. The specimen sequenced was CD8+ T cells from PBMCs. The receptor set was obtained from a human donor with multiple sclerosis. Both conserved end residues are part of each CDR3. A D gene is named only where the DNA matches it firmly. A clone size is listed for some rows: how often the clone was seen (once, few, many), or a class if it is expanded.

>NA|TRBJ2-1|TRBV4-1|NA
TGCGCCAGCAGCCAAGCTCCTAGCTTGGATGAGCAGTTCTTC
CASSQAPSLDEQFF
>TRBD1|TRBJ2-7|TRBV28|NA
TGTGCCAGCAGTTTGGACAGGATCAACGAGCAGTACTTC
CASSLDRINEQYF
>TRBD1|TRBJ1-2|TRBV5-6|NA
TGTGCCAGCAGCTTGGCGACAGGGCACTATGGCTACACCTTC
CASSLATGHYGYTF
>NA|TRBJ1-1|TRBV29-1|NA
TGCAGCGTTGATGTGGGGGGGAACACTGAAGCTTTCTTT
CSVDVGGNTEAFF
>NA|TRBJ1-2|TRBV23-1|once
TGCGCCAGCAGTCAAATCCCGGGACAAGGTCGAAAGTATGGCTACACCTTC
CASSQIPGQGRKYGYTF
>NA|TRBJ1-1|TRBV4-1|NA
TGCGCCAGCAGCCAAGCCCCAGAATCGAACACTGAAGCTTTCTTT
CASSQAPESNTEAFF
>NA|TRBJ1-2|TRBV6-5|NA
TGTGCCAGCAGTTACTCGAAGTTGGGGGCGTATGGCTACACCTTC
CASSYSKLGAYGYTF
>TRBD1|TRBJ2-7|TRBV27|few
TGTGCCAGCAGCGTTATCGGGACAGGGGGCTCCTACGAGCAGTACTTC
CASSVIGTGGSYEQYF
>NA|TRBJ1-1|TRBV20-1|NA
TGCAGTGCTAAGCAGACCCCGGGAGAGAACACTGAAGCTTTCTTT
CSAKQTPGENTEAFF
>NA|TRBJ1-5|TRBV11-2|NA
TGTGCCAGCAGCTTAGGGCGAGGGAATAGCAATCAGCCCCAGCATTTT
CASSLGRGNSNQPQHF
>NA|TRBJ2-3|TRBV20-1|NA
TGCAGTGCTAGCACCTTCAGCGGAGTCACAGATACGCAGTATTTT
CSASTFSGVTDTQYF
>NA|TRBJ2-1|TRBV30|NA
TGTGCCTGGACTAGCGAACCTTACAATGAGCAGTTCTTC
CAWTSEPYNEQFF
>NA|TRBJ2-7|TRBV5-4|few
TGTGCCAGCAGCTTAGGTACAGGAGGGTCCTACGAGCAGTACTTC
CASSLGTGGSYEQYF
>NA|TRBJ1-2|TRBV30|once
TGTGCCTGCAATGGCTACACCTTC
CACNGYTF
>TRBD2|TRBJ2-7|TRBV6-5|few
TGTGCCAGCAGTTACTCGGGACTAGCGTCAGGCTCCTACGAGCAGTACTTC
CASSYSGLASGSYEQYF
>NA|TRBJ2-1|TRBV6-1|NA
TGTGCCAGCAGTGAAGGACTCGTTGAGCAGTTCTTC
CASSEGLVEQFF
>NA|TRBJ2-1|TRBV29-1|NA
TGCAGCGTTGACCACCAGGAGAATGAGCAGTTCTTC
CSVDHQENEQFF
>NA|TRBJ2-7|TRBV12-3/TRBV12-4|NA
TGTGCCAGCAGTTCCCCGGATTACGAGCAGTACTTC
CASSSPDYEQYF
>NA|TRBJ1-3|TRBV28|NA
TGTGCCAGCAGGGGGCGCAACCGACAGGCTCTCTCTGGAAACACCATATATTTT
CASRGRNRQALSGNTIYF
>NA|TRBJ2-3|TRBV12-3/TRBV12-4|NA
TGTGCCAGCAGTTTATTGGCCAACCCAAGCACAGATACGCAGTATTTT
CASSLLANPSTDTQYF
>TRBD1|TRBJ2-7|TRBV28|NA
TGTGCCAGCAGTGAACGGACAGGGGATCCGGTGGAGCAGTACTTC
CASSERTGDPVEQYF
>NA|TRBJ2-2|TRBV6-5|NA
TGTGCCAGCAGCTCCGGGGGGCAGAACACCGGGGAGCTGTTTTTT
CASSSGGQNTGELFF
>NA|TRBJ2-7|TRBV5-1|NA
TGCGCCAGCCGAGAGGACAGACTTTACTACGAGCAGTACTTC
CASREDRLYYEQYF
>NA|TRBJ2-1|TRBV5-6|NA
TGTACCAGCAGCTCGCCCAGGGGTGAGCAGTTCTTC
CTSSSPRGEQFF
>NA|TRBJ2-1|TRBV6-5|few
TGTGCCAGCAGTTACTCAGCGGGCGACGGACACAATGAGCAGTTCTTC
CASSYSAGDGHNEQFF
>TRBD1|TRBJ1-5|TRBV4-1|NA
TGCGCCAGCAGTCCTACTCCCGGGACAGGAGGCCAGCCCCAGCATTTT
CASSPTPGTGGQPQHF
>NA|TRBJ2-3|TRBV6-6|NA
TGTGCCAGCACAGGGGGAGGAGATACGCAGTATTTT
CASTGGGDTQYF
>NA|TRBJ2-5|TRBV4-1|few
TGCGCCAGCAGCCAAGACCCCCGGGGGGAGACCCAGTACTTC
CASSQDPRGETQYF
>NA|TRBJ2-3|TRBV4-1|NA
TGCGCCAGCAGCCAGGCGGGGGCGCTAACAGATACGCAGTATTTT
CASSQAGALTDTQYF
>NA|TRBJ2-7|TRBV4-1|NA
TGCGCCAGCAGCCAAGAAACGACCAGCGGACAGTTTTGGTACGAGCAGTACTTC
CASSQETTSGQFWYEQYF
>TRBD2|TRBJ2-7|TRBV7-6|NA
TGTGCCAGCAGCCTGAATCCGGGACTAGCGGGTCCGAGCTCCTACGAGCAGTACTTC
CASSLNPGLAGPSSYEQYF
>TRBD2|TRBJ2-5|TRBV19|NA
TGTGCCAGTAGCGAACTTCCGGGACTAGCGGGAGCATCAGAGACCCAGTACTTC
CASSELPGLAGASETQYF
>NA|TRBJ2-1|TRBV30|NA
TGTGCCTGGAGTGGAAGCGGACGCTCCTACAATGAGCAGTTCTTC
CAWSGSGRSYNEQFF
>NA|TRBJ2-3|TRBV5-4|NA
TGTGCCAGCAGCGGAGGCCCCGACGGCACAGATACGCAGTATTTT
CASSGGPDGTDTQYF
>TRBD2|TRBJ2-1|TRBV20-1|NA
TGCAGTGCTAGAGATGGACTAGCAAGCTCCTACAATGAGCAGTTCTTC
CSARDGLASSYNEQFF
>NA|TRBJ2-4|TRBV15|NA
TGTGCCACCAGCAGAGAGGTAGAGGGAAGGGACAAAAACATTCAGTACTTC
CATSREVEGRDKNIQYF
>NA|TRBJ2-1|TRBV2|NA
TGTGCCAGCACCGAGGCCGAGTCGGCGTTCTTC
CASTEAESAFF
>NA|TRBJ1-1|TRBV7-6|once
TGTGCCAGCAGCTTAGTTTACCGGGGCCTGAACACTGAAGCTTTCTTT
CASSLVYRGLNTEAFF
>TRBD2|TRBJ2-1|TRBV12-3/TRBV12-4|NA
TGTGCCAGCAGCGGGACTAGCGGGAGGGCCTACAATGAGCAGTTCTTC
CASSGTSGRAYNEQFF
>NA|TRBJ2-7|TRBV2|NA
TGTGCCAGCAGACAGGAGTCCTACGAGCAGTACTTC
CASRQESYEQYF
>NA|TRBJ2-7|TRBV5-5|NA
TGTGCCAGCAGCTTCGGCCTCGGAGACGAGCAGTACTTC
CASSFGLGDEQYF
>TRBD2|TRBJ2-5|TRBV5-1|NA
TGCGCCAGCAGCTCCGGACTAGCGGGATACCAAGAGACCCAGTACTTC
CASSSGLAGYQETQYF